This T cell receptor beta chain derives from a study of control samples from healthy donors and cancer patients. After removal of 2 bases from V and 6 bases from J, the junction contained 9 bases not matched to a gene. The germline V gene has CDR1 MNHNS and CDR2 SASEGT. This CDR3 comprises 16 residues. Sequenced by immunoSEQ multiplex PCR; TCRdb stores in-frame clones only, minus some. Among tens of thousands of clones listed, 70% to 90% were seen once. Input material: blood. This rearrangement joins TRBV6-1 to TRBJ2-2; 7 bases agree with TRBD1. This TCR was sampled from a middle-aged man in good health. CDR3 sequence (DNA): TGTGCCAGCAGTGAACCCAGGGACAGAATTGCCGGGGAGCTGTTTTTT. Residues: CASSEPRDRIAGELFF.